Listed below are T cell receptor beta chains from one sample, sequenced in a study of T cell repertoires in cytomegalovirus infection. MiXCR was run by TCRdb on the reads, yielding one entry per CDR3 protein. The sample holds around 270,000 distinct CDR3 sequences, 9.1% seen once. The sequenced sample was PBMCs. The receptors were gathered from a human donor in good health (CMV status not recorded). Some clones in this sample may be carry-over from other donors' samples. CDR3s include the opening cysteine and the closing phenylalanine or tryptophan. Fields, in order: clone size, J gene, D gene, V gene, CDR3 protein, CDR3 DNA. A D gene is named only where the DNA matches it firmly. For some rows the clone size is stated as once, few or many, or as a class when expanded; others skip it.

clone_size: many
j_call: TRBJ1-5
d_call: NA
v_call: TRBV3-1
cdr3_aa: CASSQNTASNQPQHF
cdr3_nt: TGTGCCAGCAGCCAAAATACGGCTAGCAATCAGCCCCAGCATTTT

clone_size: NA
j_call: TRBJ1-1
d_call: NA
v_call: TRBV7-8
cdr3_aa: CASSLALHINTEAFF
cdr3_nt: TGTGCCAGCAGCTTAGCGTTGCATATAAACACTGAAGCTTTCTTT

clone_size: NA
j_call: TRBJ2-2
d_call: TRBD2
v_call: TRBV7-2
cdr3_aa: CASSLGLAGVLLDTGELFF
cdr3_nt: TGTGCCAGCAGCTTGGGACTAGCGGGAGTCTTATTGGACACCGGGGAGCTGTTTTTT

clone_size: NA
j_call: TRBJ1-1
d_call: NA
v_call: TRBV2
cdr3_aa: CASRYGHNPNTEAFF
cdr3_nt: TGTGCCAGCAGATATGGCCATAATCCGAACACTGAAGCTTTCTTT

clone_size: many
j_call: TRBJ2-1
d_call: TRBD2
v_call: TRBV20-1
cdr3_aa: CSARDERGYNEQFF
cdr3_nt: TGCAGTGCTAGAGACGAGCGGGGGTACAATGAGCAGTTCTTC

clone_size: many
j_call: TRBJ2-1
d_call: NA
v_call: TRBV19
cdr3_aa: CASSIDQGGINEQFF
cdr3_nt: TGTGCCAGTAGTATAGATCAAGGAGGGATCAATGAGCAGTTCTTC

clone_size: many
j_call: TRBJ1-1
d_call: NA
v_call: TRBV12-3/TRBV12-4
cdr3_aa: CASSRRQVFLDTEAFF
cdr3_nt: TGTGCCAGCAGTAGAAGACAGGTCTTTTTGGACACTGAAGCTTTCTTT

clone_size: few
j_call: TRBJ1-4
d_call: NA
v_call: TRBV19
cdr3_aa: CASKRTDWDEKLFF
cdr3_nt: TGTGCCAGTAAGCGGACAGATTGGGACGAAAAACTGTTTTTT

clone_size: few
j_call: TRBJ2-7
d_call: NA
v_call: TRBV10-1
cdr3_aa: CASIYRDLAREQYF
cdr3_nt: TGCGCCAGCATTTACAGGGACCTCGCACGCGAGCAGTACTTC

clone_size: NA
j_call: TRBJ2-3
d_call: NA
v_call: TRBV11-2
cdr3_aa: CASSSRPRQVTDTQYF
cdr3_nt: TGTGCCAGCAGCTCCCGACCCAGACAGGTCACAGATACGCAGTATTTT

clone_size: many
j_call: TRBJ2-1
d_call: NA
v_call: TRBV6-6
cdr3_aa: CASSYSDWNEQFF
cdr3_nt: TGTGCCAGCAGTTACTCGGACTGGAATGAGCAGTTCTTC

clone_size: many
j_call: TRBJ1-5
d_call: NA
v_call: TRBV28
cdr3_aa: CASSTKATQPQHF
cdr3_nt: TGTGCCAGCAGTACTAAAGCCACACAGCCCCAGCATTTT

clone_size: many
j_call: TRBJ1-1
d_call: NA
v_call: TRBV29-1
cdr3_aa: CSVVTAGALMNTEAFF
cdr3_nt: TGCAGCGTTGTCACCGCAGGGGCGTTGATGAACACTGAAGCTTTCTTT

clone_size: many
j_call: TRBJ1-6
d_call: NA
v_call: TRBV20-1
cdr3_aa: CSARDLKASSYNSPLHF
cdr3_nt: TGCAGTGCTAGAGATCTCAAGGCCAGCTCCTATAATTCACCCCTCCACTTT

clone_size: many
j_call: TRBJ2-2
d_call: TRBD1
v_call: TRBV28
cdr3_aa: CASSYDRVLRELFF
cdr3_nt: TGTGCCAGCAGTTACGACAGGGTATTAAGGGAGCTGTTTTTT

clone_size: many
j_call: TRBJ2-3
d_call: NA
v_call: TRBV7-2
cdr3_aa: CASSLVGQTDTQYF
cdr3_nt: TGTGCCAGCAGCTTAGTTGGCCAGACGGATACGCAGTATTTT

clone_size: NA
j_call: TRBJ2-3
d_call: NA
v_call: TRBV11-2
cdr3_aa: CASCLLGAGDTDTQYF
cdr3_nt: TGTGCCAGCTGCTTACTGGGGGCAGGAGACACAGATACGCAGTATTTT

clone_size: many
j_call: TRBJ1-5
d_call: NA
v_call: TRBV4-1
cdr3_aa: CASSQTDGVGNQPQHF
cdr3_nt: TGCGCCAGCAGCCAGACGGACGGGGTCGGCAATCAGCCCCAGCATTTT

clone_size: many
j_call: TRBJ1-5
d_call: NA
v_call: TRBV7-6
cdr3_aa: CASSTGYNQPQHF
cdr3_nt: TGTGCCAGCAGTACAGGGTATAATCAGCCCCAGCATTTT

clone_size: many
j_call: TRBJ2-4
d_call: NA
v_call: TRBV7-3
cdr3_aa: CASSLGGENIQYF
cdr3_nt: TGTGCCAGCAGCTTAGGCGGGGAAAACATTCAGTACTTC

clone_size: many
j_call: TRBJ2-3
d_call: NA
v_call: TRBV7-2
cdr3_aa: CASSGAGRTTDTQYF
cdr3_nt: TGTGCCAGCAGTGGGGCGGGACGGACCACAGATACGCAGTATTTT

clone_size: few
j_call: TRBJ2-6
d_call: TRBD1
v_call: TRBV12-3/TRBV12-4
cdr3_aa: CASTQGFEFPGANVLTF
cdr3_nt: TGTGCCAGCACACAGGGGTTCGAATTCCCTGGGGCCAACGTCCTGACTTTC

clone_size: many
j_call: TRBJ2-3
d_call: TRBD2
v_call: TRBV28
cdr3_aa: CASTDWPQISGGAREDTQYF
cdr3_nt: TGTGCCAGCACCGATTGGCCCCAGATCAGCGGGGGGGCAAGGGAAGATACGCAGTATTTT

clone_size: NA
j_call: TRBJ1-2
d_call: NA
v_call: TRBV6-2/TRBV6-3
cdr3_aa: CASSGSDTWDGYTF
cdr3_nt: TGTGCCAGCAGTGGCAGTGACACCTGGGATGGCTACACCTTC

clone_size: many
j_call: TRBJ2-7
d_call: NA
v_call: TRBV7-2
cdr3_aa: CASSGRLGPFLNEQYF
cdr3_nt: TGTGCCAGCAGCGGGCGCCTGGGGCCCTTCTTAAACGAGCAGTACTTC

clone_size: NA
j_call: TRBJ2-7
d_call: NA
v_call: TRBV6-2/TRBV6-3
cdr3_aa: CASRAGPPRYEQYF
cdr3_nt: TGTGCCAGCAGAGCCGGACCCCCGCGCTACGAGCAGTACTTC

clone_size: NA
j_call: TRBJ2-7
d_call: NA
v_call: TRBV11-2
cdr3_aa: CASSPHAVGYEQYF
cdr3_nt: TGTGCCAGCAGCCCACATGCCGTGGGATACGAGCAGTACTTC

clone_size: NA
j_call: TRBJ2-1
d_call: NA
v_call: TRBV2
cdr3_aa: CASSEAWYNEQFF
cdr3_nt: TGTGCCAGCAGTGAAGCGTGGTACAATGAGCAGTTCTTC

clone_size: few
j_call: TRBJ1-1
d_call: NA
v_call: TRBV11-2
cdr3_aa: CASSSLNPRPEAFF
cdr3_nt: TGTGCCAGCAGCTCCCTAAACCCCCGTCCTGAAGCTTTCTTT

clone_size: NA
j_call: TRBJ2-3
d_call: NA
v_call: TRBV19
cdr3_aa: CASTLDLSPTDTQYF
cdr3_nt: TGTGCCAGTACCCTCGACCTCTCCCCGACAGATACGCAGTATTTT

clone_size: NA
j_call: TRBJ2-7
d_call: NA
v_call: TRBV20-1
cdr3_aa: CSASRGGAGNEQYF
cdr3_nt: TGCAGTGCTAGCCGAGGGGGCGCGGGAAACGAGCAGTACTTC

clone_size: many
j_call: TRBJ2-1
d_call: TRBD1
v_call: TRBV7-2
cdr3_aa: CASSLAGQGFNEQFF
cdr3_nt: TGTGCCAGCAGCTTAGCGGGACAGGGCTTTAATGAGCAGTTCTTC

clone_size: NA
j_call: TRBJ2-3
d_call: NA
v_call: TRBV29-1
cdr3_aa: CSGGTPHTQYF
cdr3_nt: TGCAGCGGGGGGACCCCACATACGCAGTATTTT

clone_size: NA
j_call: TRBJ2-5
d_call: NA
v_call: TRBV7-2
cdr3_aa: CASSLDREGRKTQYF
cdr3_nt: TGTGCCAGCAGCTTAGACAGGGAAGGGAGGAAGACCCAGTACTTC